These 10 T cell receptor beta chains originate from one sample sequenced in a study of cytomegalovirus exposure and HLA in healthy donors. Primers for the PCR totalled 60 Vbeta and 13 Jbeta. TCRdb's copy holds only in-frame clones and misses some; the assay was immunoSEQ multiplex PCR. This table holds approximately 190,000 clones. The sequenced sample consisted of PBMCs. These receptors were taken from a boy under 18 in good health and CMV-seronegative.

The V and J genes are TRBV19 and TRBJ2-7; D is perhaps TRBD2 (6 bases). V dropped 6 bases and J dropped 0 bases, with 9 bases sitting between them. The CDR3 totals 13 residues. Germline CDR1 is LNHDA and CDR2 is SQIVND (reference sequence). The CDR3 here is CASRGGNSYEQYF. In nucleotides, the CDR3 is TGTGCCAGTAGGGGGGGAAACTCCTACGAGCAGTACTTC. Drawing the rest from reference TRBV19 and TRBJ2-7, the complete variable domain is DGGITQSPKYLFRKEGQNVTLSCEQNLNHDAMYWYRQDPGQGLRLIYYSQIVNDFQKGDIAEGYSVSREKKESFPLTVTSAQKNPTAFYLCASRGGNSYEQYFGPGTRLTVT.

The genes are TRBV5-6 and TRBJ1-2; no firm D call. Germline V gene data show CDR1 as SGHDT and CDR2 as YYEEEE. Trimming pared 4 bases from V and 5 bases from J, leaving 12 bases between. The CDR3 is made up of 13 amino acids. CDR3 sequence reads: CASSPGRDYGYTF. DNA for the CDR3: TGTGCCAGCAGCCCAGGACGGGATTATGGCTACACCTTC. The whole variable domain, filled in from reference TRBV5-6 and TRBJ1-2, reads DAGVTQSPTHLIKTRGQQVTLRCSPKSGHDTVSWYQQALGQGPQFIFQYYEEEERQRGNFPDRFSGHQFPNYSSELNVNALLLGDSALYLCASSPGRDYGYTFGSGTRLTVV.

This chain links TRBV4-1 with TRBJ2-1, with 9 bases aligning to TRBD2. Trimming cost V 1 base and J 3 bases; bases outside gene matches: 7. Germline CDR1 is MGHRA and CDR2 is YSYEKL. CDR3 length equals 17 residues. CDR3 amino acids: CASSQGRGRGGYNEQFF. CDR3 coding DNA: TGCGCCAGCAGCCAAGGTAGAGGGCGGGGGGGCTACAATGAGCAGTTCTTC.

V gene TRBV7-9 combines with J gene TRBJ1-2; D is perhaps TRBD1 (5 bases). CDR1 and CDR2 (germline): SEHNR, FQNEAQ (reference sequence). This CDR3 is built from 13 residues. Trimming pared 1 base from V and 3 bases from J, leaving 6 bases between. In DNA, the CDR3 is TGTGCCAGCAGCTTAGGCAGGGACTATGGCTACACCTTC. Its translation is CASSLGRDYGYTF. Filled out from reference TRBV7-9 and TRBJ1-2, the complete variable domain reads DTGVSQNPRHKITKRGQNVTFRCDPISEHNRLYWYRQTLGQGPEFLTYFQNEAQLEKSRLLSDRFSAERPKGSFSTLEIQRTEQGDSAMYLCASSLGRDYGYTFGSGTRLTVV.

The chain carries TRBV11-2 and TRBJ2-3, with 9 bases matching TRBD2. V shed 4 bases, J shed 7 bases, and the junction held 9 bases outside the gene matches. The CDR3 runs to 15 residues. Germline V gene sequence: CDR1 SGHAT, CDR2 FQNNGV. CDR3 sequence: CASSSMRGGWYTQYF. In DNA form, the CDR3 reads TGTGCCAGCAGCTCCATGCGGGGGGGCTGGTATACGCAGTATTTT.

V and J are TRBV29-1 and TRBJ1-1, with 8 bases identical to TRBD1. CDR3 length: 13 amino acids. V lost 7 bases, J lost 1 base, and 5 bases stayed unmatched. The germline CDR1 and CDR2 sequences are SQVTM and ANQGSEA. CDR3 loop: CSATTGGNTEAFF. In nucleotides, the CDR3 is TGCAGCGCCACCACAGGGGGGAACACTGAAGCTTTCTTT.

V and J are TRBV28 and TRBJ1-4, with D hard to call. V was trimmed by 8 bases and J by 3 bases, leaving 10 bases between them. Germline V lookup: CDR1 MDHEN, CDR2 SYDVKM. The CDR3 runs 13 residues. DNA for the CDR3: TGTGCCAGCTCGGGGAGGCCTAATGAAAAACTGTTTTTT. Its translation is CASSGRPNEKLFF.

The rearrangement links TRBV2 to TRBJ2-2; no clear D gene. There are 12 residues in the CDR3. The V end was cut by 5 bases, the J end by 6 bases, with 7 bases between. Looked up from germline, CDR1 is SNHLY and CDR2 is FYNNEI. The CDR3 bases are TGTGCCAGCAGTCGGGTGGCCGGGGAGCTGTTTTTT. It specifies CASSRVAGELFF.

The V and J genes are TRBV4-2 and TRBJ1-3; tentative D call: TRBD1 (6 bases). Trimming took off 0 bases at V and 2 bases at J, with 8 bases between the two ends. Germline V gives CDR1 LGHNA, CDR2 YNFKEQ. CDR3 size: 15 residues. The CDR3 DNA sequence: TGTGCCAGCAGCCAAGATGGGACAACTGGAAACACCATATATTTT. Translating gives CASSQDGTTGNTIYF.

CDR3 nucleotides: TGTGCCAGCAGGTCCCGGGACACCCATAACACCATATATTTT. Translation: CASRSRDTHNTIYF. The chain uses TRBV7-9 and TRBJ1-3; D is perhaps TRBD1 (6 bases). The CDR3 runs 14 residues. Germline CDR1 and CDR2: SEHNR and FQNEAQ (reference sequence). Trimming left V 6 bases short and J 7 bases short, with 16 bases between.